The clone carrying this T cell receptor beta chain was detected ten times or more. Its matching antigen is unknown. 5'RACE template switching generated TCR cDNA, adding a universal primer site and UMIs. TCRdb reanalysed the 5' RACE reads using MiXCR and keeps one entry per CDR3 protein. The table includes some 260,000 distinct CDR3 sequences, 5.2% detected once. The data originate from a study of T cells after yellow fever vaccination. The germline V gene has CDR1 MGHRA and CDR2 YSYEKL. Trimming shortened V by 0 bases and J by 0 bases, and 6 bases separated the two germline ends. This CDR3 is built from 15 residues. Overall study results and limits: Overlap between CD4 and CD8 compartments was detected for a small share of clonotypes. Faster peaking, at day 5 versus 15, marked a secondary response that was weaker. In post-booster samples, most primary-vaccination clones reappeared (around 95% CD4, 88% CD8).

The V gene is TRBV4-1, the J gene TRBJ1-3; no firm D call. This TCR derives from a young man who received the YFV17D yellow fever vaccine. The input for sequencing was CD4+ T cells sorted from PBMCs, taken on the day of the yellow fever booster vaccination. CDR3 nucleotides: TGCGCCAGCAGCCAAGAGGGAGTCTCTGGAAACACCATATATTTT. Translated: CASSQEGVSGNTIYF.